These 10 T cell receptor beta chains were all obtained from the same sample, sequenced in a study of blood T cells in healthy people across ages. Using a J-beta primer mix together with a sample-barcoded 5' primer, a second PCR was run for about 6 to 12 cycles. Using its own MiXCR run on the 5' RACE reads, TCRdb lists one record per CDR3 protein. The sample contains about 670,000 distinct CDR3 sequences, approximately 52% of which appear only once. What was sequenced was blood. These TCRs come from a woman at least 80 years old in good health.

The V and J genes are TRBV24-1 and TRBJ2-7, with 8 bases matching TRBD2. The V and J ends lost 7 bases and 5 bases, in that order; junction bases with no gene match: 6. The CDR3 spans 13 residues. Germline V gene lookup returns CDR1 KGHDR and CDR2 SFDVKD. CDR3 sequence (DNA): TGTGCCACCAGGCCGAGCGGGAGCCACGAGCAGTACTTC. It specifies CATRPSGSHEQYF.

In nucleotides, the CDR3 is TGTGCCGCCATCTCGGACAGTAGCGGCTACGAGCAGTACTTC. Protein product: CAAISDSSGYEQYF. V usage is TRBV10-3 and J usage is TRBJ2-7; D possibly matches TRBD1 or TRBD2 (6 bases each). The CDR3 extends over 14 amino acids. Germline CDR1 and CDR2: ENHRY and SYGVKD. The V end lost 11 bases, the J end lost 3 bases, and 20 bases lay between the germline ends.

This clonotype was recorded at least ten times. J is TRBJ1-2 and V is TRBV18, with D possibly TRBD1 on 6 matching bases. The CDR3 length is 15 residues. The germline gives CDR1 KGHSH, CDR2 LQKENI. The V end was cut by 0 bases, the J end by 0 bases, with 8 bases between. CDR3 DNA sequence: TGTGCCAGCTCACCACCGGACAGAACTAACTATGGCTACACCTTC. It codes for CASSPPDRTNYGYTF.

The chain links TRBV20-1 to TRBJ2-1; 8 bases align to TRBD2. V shed 0 bases, J shed 6 bases, and the junction held 7 bases outside the gene matches. This CDR3 contains 15 residues. In germline, CDR1 is DFQATT, CDR2 SNEGSKA (reference sequence). The CDR3 region is CSARDQAGGVNEQFF. The DNA of the CDR3 is TGCAGTGCTAGAGATCAGGCGGGAGGAGTCAATGAGCAGTTCTTC.

This rearrangement joins TRBV2 to TRBJ1-3; tentatively, D is TRBD1 (6 bases). The CDR3 length is 14 residues. The germline CDR1 and CDR2 sequences are SNHLY and FYNNEI. Trimming shortened V by 6 bases and J by 0 bases, and 9 bases separated the two germline ends. The DNA for the CDR3 is TGTGCCAGCAGAACAGGGAGCTCTGGAAACACCATATATTTT. Translation: CASRTGSSGNTIYF.

A remark on this clonotype: The junction differs from germline at one of its ends, possibly a read error. The V gene is TRBV20-1, the J gene TRBJ1-5; 7 positions match TRBD1. Per germline, CDR1 DFQATT and CDR2 SNEGSKA (reference sequence). CDR3 length equals 15 residues. CDR3 sequence: CSAKPDRRGNRPQHF. The DNA for the CDR3 is TGCAGCGCCAAGCCGGACAGGAGGGGCAATCGGCCCCAGCATTTT.

Remarks on this clonotype: The junction differs from germline at one of its ends, possibly a read error. The CDR3 bases are TGCACCAGCAGCCGCTTACCTGGGCAAAGCACAGATACGCAGTATTTT. Protein sequence: CTSSRLPGQSTDTQYF. The chain couples TRBV4-1 to TRBJ2-3; D gene ambiguous. Looked up from germline, CDR1 is MGHRA and CDR2 is YSYEKL. CDR3 length equals 16 residues.

The CDR3 loop reads CASSFSSLNEQYF. CDR3 DNA: TGTGCCAGCAGCTTTTCTTCTTTAAACGAGCAGTACTTC. The chain carries TRBV5-6 and TRBJ2-7; D gene ambiguous. The CDR3 loop spans 13 amino acids. CDR1 and CDR2 from the germline V gene are SGHDT and YYEEEE. V lost 2 bases to trimming and J lost 5 bases, with 11 bases between them.

The V gene is TRBV18, the J gene TRBJ2-3; 7 bases fit TRBD1. Losses at the gene ends were 3 bases for V and 1 base for J; bases not matched to a gene: 7. Per germline, CDR1 KGHSH and CDR2 LQKENI. The CDR3 is 16 amino acids. Here the CDR3 DNA reads TGTGCCAGCTCACCCTTCCGAGACAGGGGCACAGATACGCAGTATTTT. Translated, it gives CASSPFRDRGTDTQYF.

Turning to this clonotype: This may come from a read error, since a much larger clone is one base off. The V call is TRBV5-1, the J call TRBJ2-1; 9 positions match TRBD1. TRBJ2-7 matches the DNA end more closely, so the J call is doubtful. In germline, CDR1 is SGHRS, CDR2 YFSETQ. The CDR3 has 14 residues. The chain's CDR3 is CASSLTGGLVEQYF. DNA for the CDR3: TGCGCCAGCAGCTTAACAGGGGGCTTGGTCGAGCAGTACTTC.